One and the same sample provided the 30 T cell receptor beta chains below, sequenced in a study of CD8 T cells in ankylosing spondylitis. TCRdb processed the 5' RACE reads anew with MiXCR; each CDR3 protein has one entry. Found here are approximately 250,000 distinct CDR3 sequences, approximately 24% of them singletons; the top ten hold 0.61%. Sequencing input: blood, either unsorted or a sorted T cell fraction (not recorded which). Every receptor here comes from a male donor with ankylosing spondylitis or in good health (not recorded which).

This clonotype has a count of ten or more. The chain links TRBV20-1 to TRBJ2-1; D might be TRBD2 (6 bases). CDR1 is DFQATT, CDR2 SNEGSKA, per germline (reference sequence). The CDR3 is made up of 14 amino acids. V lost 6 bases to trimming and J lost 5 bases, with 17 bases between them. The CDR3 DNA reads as TGCAGTGCCCTCCCCGGGCGGGGCCACAATGAGCAGTTCTTC. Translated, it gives CSALPGRGHNEQFF.

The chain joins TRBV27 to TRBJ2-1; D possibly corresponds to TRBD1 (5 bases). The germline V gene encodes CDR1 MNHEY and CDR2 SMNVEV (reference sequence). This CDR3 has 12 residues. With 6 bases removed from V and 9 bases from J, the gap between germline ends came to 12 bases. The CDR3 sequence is CASSRVQGEQFF. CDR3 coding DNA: TGTGCCAGCAGCAGGGTTCAGGGTGAGCAGTTCTTC.

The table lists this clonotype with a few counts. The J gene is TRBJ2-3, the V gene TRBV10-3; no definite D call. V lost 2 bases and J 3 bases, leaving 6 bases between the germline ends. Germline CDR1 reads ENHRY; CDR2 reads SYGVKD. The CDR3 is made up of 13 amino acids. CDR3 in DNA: TGTGCCATCAGTGAGGTGGCGACAGATACGCAGTATTTT. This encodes CAISEVATDTQYF.

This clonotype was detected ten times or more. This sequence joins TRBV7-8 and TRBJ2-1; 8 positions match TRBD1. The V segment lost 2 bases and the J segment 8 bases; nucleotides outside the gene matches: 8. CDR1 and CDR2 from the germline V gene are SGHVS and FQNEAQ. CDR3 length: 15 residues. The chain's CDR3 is CASSLNLQGAYEQFF. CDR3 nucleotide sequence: TGTGCCAGCAGCTTAAACTTGCAGGGGGCATATGAGCAGTTCTTC.

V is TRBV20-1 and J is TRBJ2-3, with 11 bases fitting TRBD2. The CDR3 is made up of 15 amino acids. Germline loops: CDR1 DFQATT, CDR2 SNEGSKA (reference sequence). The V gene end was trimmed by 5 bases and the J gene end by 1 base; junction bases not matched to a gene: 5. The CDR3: CSALSGGAGTDTQYF. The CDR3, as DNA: TGCAGTGCTCTTAGCGGGGGGGCGGGCACAGATACGCAGTATTTT.

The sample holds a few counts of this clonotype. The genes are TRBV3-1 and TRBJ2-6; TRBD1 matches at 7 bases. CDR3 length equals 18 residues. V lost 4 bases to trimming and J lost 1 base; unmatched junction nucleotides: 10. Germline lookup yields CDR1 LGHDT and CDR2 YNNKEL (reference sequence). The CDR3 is CASSPRGQSRSGANVLTF. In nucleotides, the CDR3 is TGTGCCAGCAGCCCTCGGGGACAGTCGAGATCTGGGGCCAACGTCCTGACTTTC.

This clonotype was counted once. The CDR3 protein is CSASGAGVATDTQYF. As DNA, the CDR3 is TGCAGTGCTAGCGGAGCGGGGGTCGCCACAGATACGCAGTATTTT. The chain employs TRBV20-1 and TRBJ2-3; 8 nucleotides match TRBD2. CDR1 DFQATT and CDR2 SNEGSKA come from the germline V gene (reference sequence). The ends lost 3 bases at V and 2 bases at J; junction bases unmatched: 7. The CDR3 sequence is 15 residues long.

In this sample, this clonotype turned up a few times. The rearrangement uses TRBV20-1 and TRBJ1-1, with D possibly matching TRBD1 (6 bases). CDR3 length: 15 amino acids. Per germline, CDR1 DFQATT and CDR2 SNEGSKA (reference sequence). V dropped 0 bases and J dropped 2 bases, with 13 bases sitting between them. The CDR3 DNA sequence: TGCAGTGCTAGAGACCCCTCAGGGGCCAACACTGAAGCTTTCTTT. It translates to CSARDPSGANTEAFF.

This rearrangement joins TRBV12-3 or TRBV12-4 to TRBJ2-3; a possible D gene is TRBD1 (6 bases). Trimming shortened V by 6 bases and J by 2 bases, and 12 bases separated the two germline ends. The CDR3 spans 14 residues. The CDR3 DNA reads TGTGCCAGCAGCCAGGACAGTTACACAGATACGCAGTATTTT. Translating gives CASSQDSYTDTQYF.

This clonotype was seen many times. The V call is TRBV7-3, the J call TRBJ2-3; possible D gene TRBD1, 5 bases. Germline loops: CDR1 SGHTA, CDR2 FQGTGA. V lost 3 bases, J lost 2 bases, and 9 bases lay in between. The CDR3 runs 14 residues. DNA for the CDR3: TGTGCCAGCAGCTTCATGGGGCTCACAGATACGCAGTATTTT. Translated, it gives CASSFMGLTDTQYF.

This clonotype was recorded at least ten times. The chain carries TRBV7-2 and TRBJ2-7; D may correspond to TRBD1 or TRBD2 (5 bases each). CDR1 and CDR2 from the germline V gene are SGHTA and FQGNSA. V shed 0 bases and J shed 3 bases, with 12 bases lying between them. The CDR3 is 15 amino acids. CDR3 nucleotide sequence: TGTGCCAGCAGCTTAGCTTTCGGGACGCTCTACGAGCAGTACTTC. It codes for CASSLAFGTLYEQYF.

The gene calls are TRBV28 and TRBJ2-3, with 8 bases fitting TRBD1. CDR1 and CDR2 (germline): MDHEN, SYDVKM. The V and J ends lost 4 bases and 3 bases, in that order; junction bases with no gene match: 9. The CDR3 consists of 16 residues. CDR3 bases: TGTGCCAGCAGTTCGATCGAACAGGGGGTAACAGATACGCAGTATTTT. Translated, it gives CASSSIEQGVTDTQYF.

The CDR3 is CASSMGRSTDTQYF. Here the CDR3 DNA reads TGTGCCAGCAGTATGGGTCGGAGCACAGATACGCAGTATTTT. The rearrangement links TRBV12-3 or TRBV12-4 to TRBJ2-3; D remains unclear. CDR3 length: 14 residues. Trimming took 5 bases from V and 0 from J, leaving 9 bases between them.

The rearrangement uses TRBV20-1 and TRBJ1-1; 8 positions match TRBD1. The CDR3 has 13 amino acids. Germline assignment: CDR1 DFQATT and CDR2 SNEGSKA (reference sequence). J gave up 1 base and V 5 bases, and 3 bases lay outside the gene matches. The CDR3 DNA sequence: TGCAGTGCTGGACAGGGTGGGAACACTGAAGCTTTCTTT. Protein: CSAGQGGNTEAFF.

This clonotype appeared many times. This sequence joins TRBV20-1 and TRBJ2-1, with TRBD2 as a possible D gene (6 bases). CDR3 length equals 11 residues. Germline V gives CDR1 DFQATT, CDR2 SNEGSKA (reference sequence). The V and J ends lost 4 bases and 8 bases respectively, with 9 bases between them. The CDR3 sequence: CSAKRADEQFF. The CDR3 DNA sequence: TGCAGTGCTAAGCGGGCTGATGAGCAGTTCTTC.

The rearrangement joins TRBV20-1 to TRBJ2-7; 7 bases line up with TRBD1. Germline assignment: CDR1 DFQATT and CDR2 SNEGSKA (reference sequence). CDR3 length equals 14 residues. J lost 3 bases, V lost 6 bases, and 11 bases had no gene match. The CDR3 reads CSAPGQNTNYEQYF. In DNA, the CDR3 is TGCAGTGCACCGGGACAGAACACCAACTACGAGCAGTACTTC.

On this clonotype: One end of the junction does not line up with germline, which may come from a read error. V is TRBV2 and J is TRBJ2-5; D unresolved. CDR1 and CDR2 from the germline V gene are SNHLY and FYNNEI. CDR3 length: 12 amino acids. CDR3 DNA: TGTGCCAGCATGCGCCCTCAAGAGGCCCAGTACTTC. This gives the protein CASMRPQEAQYF.

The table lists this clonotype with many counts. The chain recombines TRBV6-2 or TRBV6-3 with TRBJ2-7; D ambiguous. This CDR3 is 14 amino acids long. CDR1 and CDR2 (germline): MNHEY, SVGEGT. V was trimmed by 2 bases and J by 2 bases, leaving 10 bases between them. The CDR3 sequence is CASSYQGKTYEQYF. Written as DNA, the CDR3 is TGTGCCAGCAGTTACCAAGGGAAGACCTACGAGCAGTACTTC.

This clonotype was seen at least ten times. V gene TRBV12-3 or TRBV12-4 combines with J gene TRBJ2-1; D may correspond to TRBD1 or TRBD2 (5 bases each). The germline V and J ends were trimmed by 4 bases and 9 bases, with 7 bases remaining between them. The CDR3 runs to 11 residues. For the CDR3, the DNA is TGTGCCAGCAGTTGGGGGTTTGAGCAGTTCTTC. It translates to CASSWGFEQFF.

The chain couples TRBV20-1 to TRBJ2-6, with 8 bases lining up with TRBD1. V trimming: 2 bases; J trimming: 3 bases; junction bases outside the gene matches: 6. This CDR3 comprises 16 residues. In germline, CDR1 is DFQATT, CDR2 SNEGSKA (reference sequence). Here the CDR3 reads CSARRQGAYGANVLTF. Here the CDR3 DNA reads TGCAGTGCTAGAAGGCAGGGGGCGTATGGGGCCAACGTCCTGACTTTC.

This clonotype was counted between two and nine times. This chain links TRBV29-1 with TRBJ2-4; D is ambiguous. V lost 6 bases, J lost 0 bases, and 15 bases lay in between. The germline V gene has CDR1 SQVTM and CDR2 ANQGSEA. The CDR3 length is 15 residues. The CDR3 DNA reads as TGCAGCGTAGTTACCGGACGACTAGCCAAAAACATTCAGTACTTC. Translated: CSVVTGRLAKNIQYF.

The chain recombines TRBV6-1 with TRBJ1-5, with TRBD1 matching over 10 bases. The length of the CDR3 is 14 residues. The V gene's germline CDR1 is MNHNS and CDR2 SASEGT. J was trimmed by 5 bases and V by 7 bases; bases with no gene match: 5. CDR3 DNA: TGTGCCAGCACCCAGACAGGGGGCGATCAGCCCCAGCATTTT. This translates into CASTQTGGDQPQHF.

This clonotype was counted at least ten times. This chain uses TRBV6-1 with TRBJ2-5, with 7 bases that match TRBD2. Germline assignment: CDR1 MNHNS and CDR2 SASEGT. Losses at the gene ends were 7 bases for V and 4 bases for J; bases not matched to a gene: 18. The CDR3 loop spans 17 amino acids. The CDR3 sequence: CASICTSETPQRETQYF. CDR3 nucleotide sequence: TGTGCCAGCATCTGCACTAGCGAAACTCCCCAGCGAGAGACCCAGTACTTC.

CDR3 region: CSVGGRGPTEAFF. Here the CDR3 DNA reads TGCAGCGTGGGGGGCAGGGGTCCCACTGAAGCTTTCTTT. The V call is TRBV29-1, the J call TRBJ1-1, with D perhaps matching TRBD1 (6 bases). This CDR3 spans 13 amino acids. V lost 6 bases and J lost 4, with 15 bases in between. Germline values: CDR1 SQVTM, CDR2 ANQGSEA.

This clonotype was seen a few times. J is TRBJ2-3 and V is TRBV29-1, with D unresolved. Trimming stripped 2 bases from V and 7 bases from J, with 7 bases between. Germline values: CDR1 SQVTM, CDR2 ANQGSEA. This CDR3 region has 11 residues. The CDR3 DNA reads TGCAGCGTTGAATCGGGTAATACGCAGTATTTT. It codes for CSVESGNTQYF.

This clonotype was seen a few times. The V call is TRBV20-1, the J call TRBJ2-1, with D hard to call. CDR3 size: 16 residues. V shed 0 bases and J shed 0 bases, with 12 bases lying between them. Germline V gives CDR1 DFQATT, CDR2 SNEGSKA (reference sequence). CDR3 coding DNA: TGCAGTGCTAGAGATATACGAAGGGCCTCCTACAATGAGCAGTTCTTC. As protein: CSARDIRRASYNEQFF.

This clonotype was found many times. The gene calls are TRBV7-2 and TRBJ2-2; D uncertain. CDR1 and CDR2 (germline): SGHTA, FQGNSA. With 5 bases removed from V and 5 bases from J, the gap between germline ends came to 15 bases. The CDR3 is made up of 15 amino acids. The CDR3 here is CASSPRALGTGELFF. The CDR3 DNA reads TGTGCCAGCAGCCCTCGGGCTTTGGGTACCGGGGAGCTGTTTTTT.

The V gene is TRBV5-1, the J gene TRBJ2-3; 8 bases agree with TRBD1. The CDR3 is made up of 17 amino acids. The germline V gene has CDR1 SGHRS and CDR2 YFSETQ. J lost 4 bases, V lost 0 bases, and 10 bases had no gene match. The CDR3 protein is CASSLAVRQGHPDTQYF. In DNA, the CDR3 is TGCGCCAGCAGCTTGGCCGTGCGACAGGGGCACCCAGATACGCAGTATTTT.

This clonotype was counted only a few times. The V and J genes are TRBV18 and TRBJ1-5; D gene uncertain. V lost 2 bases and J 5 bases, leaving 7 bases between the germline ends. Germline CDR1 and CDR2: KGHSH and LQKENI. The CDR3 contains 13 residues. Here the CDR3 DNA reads TGTGCCAGCTCACCAGAATCTGATCAGCCCCAGCATTTT. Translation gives CASSPESDQPQHF.

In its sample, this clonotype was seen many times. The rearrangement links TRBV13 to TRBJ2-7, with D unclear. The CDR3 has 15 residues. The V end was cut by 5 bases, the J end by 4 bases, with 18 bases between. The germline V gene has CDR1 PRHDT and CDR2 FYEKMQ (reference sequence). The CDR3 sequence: CASSPILDRKYEQYF. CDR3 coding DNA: TGTGCCAGCAGCCCAATATTAGATCGGAAGTACGAGCAGTACTTC. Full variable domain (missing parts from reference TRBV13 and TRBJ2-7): AAGVIQSPRHLIKEKRETATLKCYPIPRHDTVYWYQQGPGQDPQFLISFYEKMQSDKGSIPDRFSAQQFSDYHSELNMSSLELGDSALYFCASSPILDRKYEQYFGPGTRLTVT.